The next 13 T cell receptor beta chains were all read from a single sample in a study of siplizumab effects on memory and regulatory T cells. Sequencing used immunoSEQ multiplex PCR; TCRdb keeps in-frame clones, though not all of them. The sample records 100,000 or so clones, 92% being singletons. Sequenced material: CD4+ T cells sorted from blood. The source is a human donor in good health.

The chain links TRBV5-1 to TRBJ2-7; 7 bases map to TRBD1. Trimming removed 3 bases from V and 2 bases from J; junction bases left unmatched: 8. This CDR3 contains 15 residues. The germline V gene encodes CDR1 SGHRS and CDR2 YFSETQ. The DNA of the CDR3 is TGCGCCAGCAGCTCCAGGGGGTATCTGGCCTACGAGCAGTACTTC. Protein sequence: CASSSRGYLAYEQYF. Full variable domain (missing parts from reference TRBV5-1 and TRBJ2-7): KAGVTQTPRYLIKTRGQQVTLSCSPISGHRSVSWYQQTPGQGLQFLFEYFSETQRNKGNFPGRFSGRQFSNSRSEMNVSTLELGDSALYLCASSSRGYLAYEQYFGPGTRLTVT.

The chain carries TRBV29-1 and TRBJ2-3, with D possibly matching TRBD2 (6 bases). The CDR3 is 14 residues long. From germline, CDR1 is SQVTM and CDR2 ANQGSEA. Trimming took 7 bases from V and 0 from J, leaving 14 bases between them. The CDR3 spells CSDRRRGSTDTQYF. For the CDR3, the DNA is TGCAGCGACCGACGGCGGGGCAGCACAGATACGCAGTATTTT.

The chain combines TRBV5-1 with TRBJ2-2; 8 positions agree with TRBD1. V shed 4 bases, J shed 4 bases, and the junction held 9 bases outside the gene matches. The CDR3 length is 16 residues. CDR1 is SGHRS and CDR2 is YFSETQ in the germline V gene. CDR3 in amino acids: CASSVIGQGLTGELFF. The CDR3 DNA reads TGCGCCAGCAGCGTCATTGGACAGGGCCTCACCGGGGAGCTGTTTTTT.

The chain is built from TRBV4-2 and TRBJ1-4; D is unclear. CDR3 length equals 17 residues. Germline loops: CDR1 LGHNA, CDR2 YNFKEQ. Deletions cut 3 bases from V and 0 bases from J, with 14 bases between. CDR3 DNA sequence: TGTGCCAGCAGCCAGTACCGGACGGTAGCAACTAATGAAAAACTGTTTTTT. Its translation is CASSQYRTVATNEKLFF.

The chain links TRBV20-1 to TRBJ1-1; D unresolved. The germline V and J ends were trimmed by 6 bases and 3 bases, with 8 bases remaining between them. There are 11 residues in the CDR3. Per the germline V gene, CDR1 is DFQATT and CDR2 is SNEGSKA (reference sequence). CDR3 in DNA: TGCAGTGCCCGATGGGACACTGAAGCTTTCTTT. The encoded protein is CSARWDTEAFF.

The chain links TRBV19 to TRBJ1-2; perhaps TRBD1 as D (6 bases). Germline CDR1 reads LNHDA; CDR2 reads SQIVND (reference sequence). CDR3 size: 15 residues. The V end was cut by 1 base, the J end by 6 bases, with 15 bases between. The CDR3 nucleotides read TGTGCCAGTAGTATAGTTGCCAGGGGAAGTGATGGCTACACCTTC. It is translated as CASSIVARGSDGYTF.

The CDR3 sequence: CATRPGWGNEQFF. The CDR3 DNA reads as TGTGCCACTCGACCTGGGTGGGGCAATGAGCAGTTCTTC. J is TRBJ2-1 and V is TRBV19, with no clear D. Germline lookup yields CDR1 LNHDA and CDR2 SQIVND (reference sequence). V was cut by 10 bases and J by 6 bases, with 16 bases left in between. The CDR3 covers 13 residues.

Concerning this clone itself: The CDR3 does not end in the conserved phenylalanine or tryptophan, so this is likely a read error. The DNA is left out, because the CDR3 cannot be placed on it with certainty; the CDR3 is given as TCRdb lists it. The V call is TRBV7-2, the J call TRBJ2-7; no DNA check was done on the table's D call, TRBD2. Termini included, the CDR3 measures 16 amino acids. The germline V gene has CDR1 SGHTA and CDR2 FQGNSA. The CDR3 reads CASSLESRIAGGHPLL.

This sequence joins TRBV12-5 and TRBJ2-3, with no clear D. The CDR3 runs 16 residues. V lost 0 bases to trimming and J lost 0 bases, with 10 bases between them. Germline V CDR1 and CDR2: LGHNT, FRNRAP. CDR3 amino acids: CASGLVLGPSTDTQYF. CDR3 DNA sequence: TGTGCTAGTGGTTTGGTTCTTGGACCCAGCACAGATACGCAGTATTTT.

V and J are TRBV19 and TRBJ1-2; D possibly corresponds to TRBD1 (6 bases). This CDR3 contains 13 residues. Trimming pared 3 bases from V and 6 bases from J, leaving 11 bases between. Per the germline V gene, CDR1 is LNHDA and CDR2 is SQIVND (reference sequence). CDR3 loop: CASSILGADGYTF. CDR3 in DNA: TGTGCCAGTAGTATTCTGGGGGCCGATGGCTACACCTTC.

This clone was counted a single time. V usage is TRBV29-1 and J usage is TRBJ2-1, with TRBD2 identical over 7 bases. With V trimmed by 7 bases and J by 12 bases, 12 bases remained unmatched. The CDR3 covers 12 residues. The V gene's germline CDR1 is SQVTM and CDR2 ANQGSEA. CDR3 in DNA: TGCAGCGGAGAAGGTGGGCGGGGGACGCAGTTCTTC. This encodes CSGEGGRGTQFF.

The chain joins TRBV6-1 to TRBJ2-6; possible D gene TRBD1, 7 bases. Trimming pared 3 bases from V and 2 bases from J, leaving 14 bases between. The CDR3 covers 17 residues. In germline, CDR1 is MNHNS, CDR2 SASEGT. CDR3 residues: CASSDQGGMTGANVLTF. The CDR3 DNA sequence: TGTGCCAGCAGTGATCAGGGGGGAATGACTGGGGCCAACGTCCTGACTTTC.

The V gene is TRBV28, the J gene TRBJ2-7; 7 nucleotides align to TRBD1. Germline V CDR1 and CDR2: MDHEN, SYDVKM. V dropped 6 bases and J dropped 4; count of bases not matched to a gene: 12. The CDR3 runs to 15 residues. The CDR3: CASRTGTDVLYEQYF. CDR3 bases: TGTGCCAGCAGAACCGGGACAGATGTTTTATACGAGCAGTACTTC.